A single sample is the source of the 27 T cell receptor beta chains below, sequenced in a study of metastatic and nonmetastatic thyroid tumors. Thyroid surgery was preceded by no treatment in any patient. MiXCR was used by TCRdb to re-call the PCR reads. This sample has under 95,000 clones, with approximately 9% found just once. Sequencing was carried out using blood. The receptor set was obtained from a female donor with papillary thyroid cancer or a benign thyroid nodule (not recorded which). Some clones in this sample may be carry-over from other donors' samples.

In this sample, this clone turned up many times. The rearrangement uses TRBV6-6 and TRBJ2-5; D gene ambiguous. V was pared by 3 bases and J by 5 bases, with 16 bases between. This CDR3 spans 15 amino acids. CDR1 is MNHNY and CDR2 is SVGAGI in the germline V gene (reference sequence). In DNA form, the CDR3 reads TGTGCCAGCAGTTATGACGGCCAGGCTTGGGAGACCCAGTACTTC. This translates into CASSYDGQAWETQYF.

This clone turned up a few times. This chain uses TRBV20-1 with TRBJ1-2; 7 bases are a match to TRBD1. Germline CDR1 is DFQATT and CDR2 is SNEGSKA (reference sequence). J lost 0 bases, V lost 2 bases, and 3 bases had no gene match. The CDR3 has 14 residues. CDR3 sequence reads: CSARRQGTNYGYTF. The CDR3 region has the DNA TGCAGTGCTAGAAGACAGGGTACTAACTATGGCTACACCTTC.

This clone came up many times. This rearrangement joins TRBV6-1 to TRBJ2-2; the D is unclear. Trimming pared 6 bases from V and 7 bases from J, leaving 9 bases between. The CDR3 spans 12 residues. Germline values: CDR1 MNHNS, CDR2 SASEGT. CDR3 DNA sequence: TGTGCCAGCAGCCTAACTCGCGGGGAGCTGTTTTTT. The encoded protein is CASSLTRGELFF.

V gene TRBV20-1 combines with J gene TRBJ2-3; D is possibly TRBD1 or TRBD2 (5 bases each). Per germline, CDR1 DFQATT and CDR2 SNEGSKA (reference sequence). Trimming removed 2 bases from V and 3 bases from J, with 12 bases in between. This CDR3 has 14 amino acids. The CDR3 region is CSARRDARTDTQYF. DNA of the CDR3: TGCAGTGCTAGACGGGACGCTAGAACAGATACGCAGTATTTT.

This clone was detected many times. This rearrangement joins TRBV5-1 to TRBJ2-5; 7 bases map to TRBD1. The trim removed 6 bases at V and 3 bases at J, leaving 5 bases unmatched. Germline CDR1 is SGHRS and CDR2 is YFSETQ. The CDR3 consists of 13 residues. CDR3 amino acids: CASTSGTEETQYF. The CDR3 DNA sequence: TGCGCCAGCACCTCGGGGACAGAAGAGACCCAGTACTTC.

This chain joins TRBV6-5 and TRBJ2-1, with TRBD2 matching 12 bases. Trimming removed 5 bases from V and 6 bases from J; junction bases left unmatched: 8. This CDR3 is 16 amino acids long. Germline lookup yields CDR1 MNHEY and CDR2 SVGAGI. As DNA, the CDR3 is TGTGCCAGCAGTCCTAGCGGGGGGGCGGGAAGCAATGAGCAGTTCTTC. It encodes CASSPSGGAGSNEQFF.

The table lists this clone with a few counts. This chain joins TRBV7-3 and TRBJ2-3, with 10 nucleotides matching TRBD1. Unmatched junction bases numbered 3, after V lost 5 bases and J lost 4 bases. The CDR3 runs 14 residues. Germline loops: CDR1 SGHTA, CDR2 FQGTGA. For the CDR3, the DNA is TGTGCCAGCAGCCGACAGGGGGCGTCAGATACGCAGTATTTT. The encoded protein is CASSRQGASDTQYF.

As to this clone: This clone may be a read error of a much larger clone one base away. This sample also contains other DNA sequences that code for the same CDR3. The J gene is TRBJ2-5, the V gene TRBV24-1, with D unresolved. The ends were cut back, 10 bases at V and 5 bases at J, with 10 bases in the middle. Per the germline V gene, CDR1 is KGHDR and CDR2 is SFDVKD. The length of the CDR3 is 11 residues. The CDR3 loop is CATSRGETQYF. The CDR3, as DNA: TGTGCCACAAGTCGTGGGGAGACCCAGTACTTC.

This clone has at least ten counts. The chain is built from TRBV6-1 and TRBJ1-1; D is uncertain. Trimming cost V 5 bases and J 1 base, with 14 bases left between them. CDR3 length: 15 amino acids. CDR1 and CDR2 from the germline V gene are MNHNS and SASEGT. In DNA form, the CDR3 reads TGTGCCAGCAGTCCCGATACAAGAACGAACACTGAAGCTTTCTTT. This sequence encodes CASSPDTRTNTEAFF.

The sample holds many counts of this clone. The chain combines TRBV20-1 with TRBJ2-1; 7 positions agree with TRBD2. The V gene end was trimmed by 0 bases and the J gene end by 4 bases; junction bases not matched to a gene: 3. CDR3 length: 14 residues. CDR1 DFQATT and CDR2 SNEGSKA come from the germline V gene (reference sequence). The CDR3 is CSARDGAGYNEQFF. DNA for the CDR3: TGCAGTGCTAGAGATGGAGCGGGGTACAATGAGCAGTTCTTC.

On this clone itself: Being one base from a much bigger clone, this may be a read error. Other nucleotide sequences from this sample produce the same CDR3. The rearrangement links TRBV28 to TRBJ1-2; 8 nucleotides match TRBD1. Germline CDR1 and CDR2: MDHEN and SYDVKM. The CDR3 has 14 amino acids. CDR3 DNA sequence: TGTGCCAGCAGTCCCGGGACAGGTAGCAATGGCTACACATTC. Residues: CASSPGTGSNGYTF.

This clone turned up a few times. V and J are TRBV7-9 and TRBJ2-3; 10 bases are shared with TRBD1. The germline V gene has CDR1 SEHNR and CDR2 FQNEAQ (reference sequence). The V gene end was trimmed by 5 bases and the J gene end by 9 bases; junction bases not matched to a gene: 5. This CDR3 spans 13 amino acids. The CDR3, as DNA: TGTGCCAGCAGCCCCGGACAGGGGGAAACGCAGTATTTT. Amino acid sequence: CASSPGQGETQYF.

This clone was counted at least ten times. This CDR3 is also generated by other DNA sequences in the sample. CDR3 DNA sequence: TGTGCCAGCAGGCCGGGACTAGCGGGGGGGCGTACCAATGAGCAGTTCTTC. It yields the protein CASRPGLAGGRTNEQFF. This sequence joins TRBV6-2 or TRBV6-3 and TRBJ2-1; 16 bases map to TRBD2. The CDR3 totals 17 residues. With 6 bases clipped from V and 6 bases from J, the junction kept 8 bases outside the gene matches. The V gene's germline CDR1 is MNHEY and CDR2 SVGEGT.

This chain joins TRBV4-2 and TRBJ2-5, with D uncertain. The CDR3 sequence is 13 residues long. Germline CDR1 LGHNA, CDR2 YNFKEQ. V lost 1 base and J lost 5, with 8 bases in between. CDR3 nucleotide sequence: TGTGCCAGCAGCCAAGCAGCACGGGAGACCCAGTACTTC. Its protein is CASSQAARETQYF.

This clone came up many times. The chain combines TRBV10-3 with TRBJ2-7, with 9 bases identical to TRBD1. Looked up from germline, CDR1 is ENHRY and CDR2 is SYGVKD. This CDR3 is built from 16 residues. The V segment lost 0 bases and the J segment 2 bases; nucleotides outside the gene matches: 5. CDR3 nucleotide sequence: TGTGCCATCAGTGAGTCTATGGGACAGGGACCCTACGAGCAGTACTTC. Its translation is CAISESMGQGPYEQYF.

About this clone: At one end, the junction sequence differs from germline, possibly due to a read error. The same CDR3 can be traced to other DNA sequences in this sample. J is TRBJ2-2 and V is TRBV5-1; perhaps TRBD2 as D (5 bases). CDR3 length: 15 amino acids. The germline V gene has CDR1 SGHRS and CDR2 YFSETQ. The CDR3 DNA is TGCGCCAGCAGCTTACCAGGTGATAACACCGGGGAGCTTTTTTTT. This codes for CASSLPGDNTGELFF.

This clone was detected only a few times. The rearrangement joins TRBV6-5 to TRBJ1-2; D may be TRBD1 (5 bases). Germline V gives CDR1 MNHEY, CDR2 SVGAGI. There are 14 residues in the CDR3. Trimming shortened V by 0 bases and J by 3 bases, and 8 bases separated the two germline ends. The CDR3 DNA reads TGTGCCAGCAGTTACTCTGGGGACGACTATGGCTACACCTTC. Encoded protein: CASSYSGDDYGYTF.

This clone was observed many times. CDR3 nucleotides: TGTGCCAGCTCACCAATCAGCGGGGCGTACAATGAGCAGTTCTTC. It specifies CASSPISGAYNEQFF. The V call is TRBV18, the J call TRBJ2-1; the match to TRBD2 covers 7 bases. The CDR3 sequence is 15 residues long. J lost 4 bases, V lost 2 bases, and 5 bases had no gene match. Looked up from germline, CDR1 is KGHSH and CDR2 is LQKENI.

This clone was observed at least ten times. The rearrangement joins TRBV3-1 to TRBJ2-5; D is undetermined. The CDR3 is 12 residues long. CDR1 LGHDT and CDR2 YNNKEL come from the germline V gene (reference sequence). Trimming left V 1 base short and J 3 bases short, with 3 bases between. The CDR3 DNA reads as TGTGCCAGCAGCCAAGTAAAAGAGACCCAGTACTTC. Its translation is CASSQVKETQYF.

The chain combines TRBV20-1 with TRBJ2-2; the D gene could be TRBD1 or TRBD2 (5 bases each). V lost 0 bases, J lost 4 bases, and 12 bases lay in between. From germline, CDR1 is DFQATT and CDR2 SNEGSKA (reference sequence). The CDR3 totals 15 residues. This chain's CDR3 is CSARDPAGSTGELFF. In DNA form, the CDR3 reads TGCAGTGCTAGAGATCCGGCAGGGAGCACCGGGGAGCTGTTTTTT.

Ten or more counts support this clone. The chain couples TRBV10-1 to TRBJ2-1; D unclear. CDR3 size: 12 residues. Trimming took 2 bases from V and 8 from J, leaving 7 bases between them. From germline, CDR1 is WNHNN and CDR2 SYGVQD (reference sequence). This chain's CDR3 is CASSEAQDEQFF. CDR3 nucleotides: TGCGCCAGCAGTGAGGCACAAGATGAGCAGTTCTTC.

This clone appeared many times. With a much larger clone just one base away, this may be a read error. The rearrangement uses TRBV2 and TRBJ2-7; maybe TRBD2 (5 bases). Germline V gene data show CDR1 as SNHLY and CDR2 as FYNNEI. V lost 1 base, J lost 3 bases, and 13 bases lay in between. The CDR3 consists of 15 residues. Written as DNA, the CDR3 is TGTGCCAGCAGTGAAGGGCCCCGGGAAGTCTACGAGCAGTACTTC. This translates into CASSEGPREVYEQYF.

The V gene is TRBV5-1, the J gene TRBJ2-1, with D perhaps assigned TRBD1 or TRBD2 (5 bases each). From germline, CDR1 is SGHRS and CDR2 YFSETQ. Trimming took off 2 bases at V and 4 bases at J, with 10 bases between the two ends. This CDR3 region has 14 residues. Written as DNA, the CDR3 is TGCGCCAGCAGCTTAGAGGGGCCATACAATGAGCAGTTCTTC. Protein sequence: CASSLEGPYNEQFF.

This clone was counted at least ten times. The chain has TRBV9 and TRBJ2-2; 7 nucleotides match TRBD2. The J segment lost 3 bases and the V segment lost 4 bases, leaving 6 bases of the junction unmatched. CDR1 and CDR2 (germline): SGDLS, YYNGEE. This CDR3 has 15 amino acids. CDR3 sequence (DNA): TGTGCCAGCAGCTCCCGGGGGGTCGACACCGGGGAGCTGTTTTTT. Protein product: CASSSRGVDTGELFF. The variable domain in full, with the rest retrieved from reference TRBV9 and TRBJ2-2, is DSGVTQTPKHLITATGQRVTLRCSPRSGDLSVYWYQQSLDQGLQFLIQYYNGEERAKGNILERFSAQQFPDLHSELNLSSLELGDSALYFCASSSRGVDTGELFFGEGSRLTVL.

Many counts were recorded for this clone. The chain combines TRBV28 with TRBJ2-3, with 8 nucleotides matching TRBD2. J was trimmed by 0 bases and V by 3 bases; bases with no gene match: 5. The CDR3 runs to 16 residues. The germline V gene has CDR1 MDHEN and CDR2 SYDVKM. The CDR3 DNA reads TGTGCCAGCAGTTTTTTCTCGGGGGGGAGCACAGATACGCAGTATTTT. Translation: CASSFFSGGSTDTQYF.

This clone came up many times. The identical CDR3 is also encoded by other nucleotide sequences in the sample. The rearrangement uses TRBV6-6 and TRBJ2-1; tentative D call: TRBD2 (6 bases). Trimming pared 2 bases from V and 4 bases from J, leaving 12 bases between. CDR3 length: 15 residues. The V gene's germline CDR1 is MNHNY and CDR2 SVGAGI (reference sequence). DNA for the CDR3: TGTGCCAGCAGTTACGATGGGGGGAGGTACAATGAGCAGTTCTTC. Protein product: CASSYDGGRYNEQFF.

This clone was counted ten times or more. CDR3 sequence: CASSVRGGYGYTF. CDR3 nucleotides: TGTGCCAGCAGTGTACGGGGCGGCTATGGCTACACCTTC. The chain employs TRBV2 and TRBJ1-2; tentative D call: TRBD1 (5 bases). Germline CDR1 and CDR2: SNHLY and FYNNEI. The CDR3 length is 13 residues. V dropped 4 bases and J dropped 4 bases, with 10 bases sitting between them.